Sequencing of this T cell receptor beta chain was carried out in a study of T cell responses to AZD1222 COVID-19 vaccine (dated by TCRdb to 2020 to 2022). With regard to the full study: A total of just over 230 trial participants underwent TCR sequencing, of whom about 200 had received two doses of AZD1222 and around 25 had received two doses of the MenACWY control vaccine. Enrollment into the trials was organized by age into subgroups of 18-55, 56-69 and 70-plus years, and those subgroups contained approximately 150, 30 and 60 TCR-sequenced participants, respectively. Study-level results and caveats: Conclusions about previously exposed vaccinees were limited because only 6 or 7 AZD1222 recipients were SARS-CoV-2 seropositive at baseline. After two AZD1222 doses, spike-specific TCR breadth and depth were significantly higher than at day 0 and than in MenACWY recipients. Reportedly, close to half of the unique spike-specific TCRs recognized epitopes lying outside the regions that are mutated in the B.1.351 and B.1.1.7 variants. Participants were mostly white British and included more females than males, and it was suggested by the authors that clonal diversity may have been underestimated. Because no samples from the day 14 peak response were available, repertoires could be characterized only after the peak T cell response. Vaccine-associated CD4 TCRs spanned the whole spike protein, with dominant responses in regions 160-218 and 743-854. In the small 56-69-year group, the increase in depth fell short of significance, most likely because of low power.

Reading the label with the study, this specimen's time point is: about 28 days (+/-7) after the second vaccine dose. AZD1222 recipients whose second dose came at about 4 weeks and those whose second dose came at about 12 weeks were combined into one group, since spike-specific TCR depth and breadth did not differ between the two schedules. Samples from vaccinated people were obtained from the UK trials COV001 and COV002, which included a single-blind randomized controlled phase 2/3 trial of AZD1222 (ChAdOx1 nCoV-19) in healthy adults. Trial participant PBMC samples were collected at day 0 and day 28 after the second dose for TCRbeta chain sequencing. V gives up 0 bases and J gives up 1 base, and the segment between their germline ends measures 3 bases. CDR3 length: 13 amino acids, cysteine to phenylalanine. Kept here is only the CDR3 DNA, which spans 39 bases and is read in frame from base 1. From the germline V gene, CDR1 is SGHVS and CDR2 is FQNEAQ.

As for this clone: No antigen is known for it. Base quality data are lacking; no much larger clone is found one base away.

The CDR3 regions of human TCRbeta chains were analyzed by immunosequencing. Turning to the authors' computational methods: TCRs in the repertoires were matched against a reference library of SARS-CoV-2-specific TCRs that had been generated with the MIRA antigen-specificity platform. Breadth was defined as the fraction of unique TCRs that were SARS-CoV-2-associated. Depth was defined as the fraction of total T cells that were SARS-CoV-2-associated. Using the MIRA data, every spike-specific TCR was mapped to the spike region that the TCR reacted to and assigned to either a CD4 or a CD8 class. Log10-transformed breadth and depth values were compared by one-way ANOVA with Sidak's multiple comparisons tests. What TCRdb holds here is the immuneACCESS table cut down to in-frame rearrangements. Part of the clones is not present; checked against another copy, under half of the missing clones reflect an unresolved V gene, and the others are unexplained. That table supplies the V and J calls and clone size; D and trimming were determined from the DNA. The sample contains 150,000 to 200,000 clones, approximately 90% of them found a single time. 1.5% to 2% of the sample comes from the top ten.

The specimen was peripheral blood, collected 28 days after the second AZD1222 dose. This TCR came from an adult who received the AZD1222 COVID-19 vaccine. The chain joins TRBV7-8 to TRBJ1-1; too little of a D gene remains to name it. The CDR3 has the sequence CASSLAENTEAFF. The nucleotide sequence is TGTGCCAGCAGCTTAGCTGAGAACACTGAAGCTTTCTTT.